These 26 T cell receptor beta chains were all obtained from the same sample, sequenced in a study of blood T cell repertoires in COVID-19. TCRdb's copy holds only in-frame clones and misses some; the assay was immunoSEQ multiplex PCR. The profile shows roughly 220,000 clones, roughly nine tenths of them singletons. The source material was peripheral blood. The receptors here all came from a woman aged 45-59 years with COVID-19, enrolled during active disease.

J is TRBJ2-1 and V is TRBV2, with 7 bases matching TRBD2. This CDR3 has 10 amino acids. Trimming removed 8 bases from V and 13 bases from J; junction bases left unmatched: 5. Germline CDR1 is SNHLY and CDR2 is FYNNEI. The CDR3 DNA reads TGTGCCAGCGTTACTAGCGAACAGTTCTTC. It yields the protein CASVTSEQFF.

This rearrangement joins TRBV7-3 to TRBJ2-1; 9 bases line up with TRBD1. With 9 bases clipped from V and 7 bases from J, the junction kept 13 bases outside the gene matches. Germline V gene sequence: CDR1 SGHTA, CDR2 FQGTGA. CDR3 length: 15 residues. The CDR3 DNA reads as TGTGCCAGTCAGCTAGTACAGGGGGCGATTAATGAGCAGTTCTTC. Translation: CASQLVQGAINEQFF.

This chain joins TRBV10-3 and TRBJ1-1; 8 bases are a match to TRBD1. Trimming at V came to 6 bases and at J to 6 bases, leaving 6 bases not matched to a gene. Per the germline V gene, CDR1 is ENHRY and CDR2 is SYGVKD. CDR3 length: 13 residues. The CDR3: CAIRQGALAEAFF. The CDR3 nucleotides read TGTGCCATCAGGCAGGGGGCGCTGGCTGAAGCTTTCTTT.

CDR3 DNA: TGTGCCAGCAGAACAACAGCGGGAGGTTCACCCCTCCACTTT. This codes for CASRTTAGGSPLHF. J is TRBJ1-6 and V is TRBV28; no firm D call. Trimming shortened V by 6 bases and J by 9 bases, and 15 bases separated the two germline ends. Germline V CDR1 and CDR2: MDHEN, SYDVKM. The CDR3 loop spans 14 amino acids. The entire variable domain, with the rest obtained from reference TRBV28 and TRBJ1-6, is as follows: DVKVTQSSRYLVKRTGEKVFLECVQDMDHENMFWYRQDPGLGLRLIYFSYDVKMKEKGDIPEGYSVSREKKERFSLILESASTNQTSMYLCASRTTAGGSPLHFGNGTRLTVT.

This clone was found once. J is TRBJ1-2 and V is TRBV19; D is unresolved. Germline values: CDR1 LNHDA, CDR2 SQIVND (reference sequence). V lost 3 bases and J lost 1, with 18 bases in between. The CDR3 is 17 amino acids. The CDR3 reads CASSIARSAYGNYGYTF. The DNA of the CDR3 is TGTGCCAGTAGTATTGCGCGTTCCGCATATGGTAACTATGGCTACACCTTC.

The rearrangement joins TRBV29-1 to TRBJ2-7; TRBD1 might be the D (6 bases). This CDR3 contains 15 residues. CDR1 and CDR2 from the germline V gene are SQVTM and ANQGSEA. V was cut by 0 bases and J by 7 bases, with 19 bases left in between. The DNA for the CDR3 is TGCAGCGTTGAAGACTCTAGGACAGTTGGACGGGAGCAGTACTTC. Protein sequence: CSVEDSRTVGREQYF.

This clone was seen a single time. The chain has TRBV10-1 and TRBJ1-5, with 8 bases identical to TRBD1. From germline, CDR1 is WNHNN and CDR2 SYGVQD (reference sequence). CDR3 length: 16 residues. V lost 2 bases to trimming and J lost 4 bases; unmatched junction nucleotides: 7. CDR3 sequence (DNA): TGCGCCAGCAGTGAGCTCCCCCAGGGGGCTAATCAGCCCCAGCATTTT. It yields the protein CASSELPQGANQPQHF.

This clone was recorded many times. The genes are TRBV19 and TRBJ2-3; D possibly corresponds to TRBD2 (5 bases). Germline lookup yields CDR1 LNHDA and CDR2 SQIVND (reference sequence). This CDR3 contains 17 residues. Trimming stripped 2 bases from V and 2 bases from J, with 17 bases between. CDR3 bases: TGTGCCAGTAGTATACCCTCGGGATTTTCTGACACAGATACGCAGTATTTT. It translates to CASSIPSGFSDTDTQYF.

The chain uses TRBV28 and TRBJ2-2; possibly TRBD1 for D (6 bases). Germline assignment: CDR1 MDHEN and CDR2 SYDVKM. Trimming stripped 5 bases from V and 6 bases from J, with 16 bases between. This CDR3 region has 15 residues. The CDR3 nucleotides are TGTGCCAGCAGTGCTTCGACAGGTCGGTCCGGGGAGCTGTTTTTT. This translates into CASSASTGRSGELFF.

CDR3 DNA: TGTGCCGCCAAGGAGGCCACTGGGGCCAACGTCCTGACTTTC. Encoded protein: CAAKEATGANVLTF. The V call is TRBV2, the J call TRBJ2-6, with D maybe TRBD2 (5 bases). V was trimmed by 11 bases and J by 2 bases, leaving 13 bases between them. This CDR3 comprises 14 residues. The germline gives CDR1 SNHLY, CDR2 FYNNEI. Full variable domain (rest looked up from reference TRBV2 and TRBJ2-6): EPEVTQTPSHQVTQMGQEVILRCVPISNHLYFYWYRQILGQKVEFLVSFYNNEISEKSEIFDDQFSVERPDGSNFTLKIRSTKLEDSAMYFCAAKEATGANVLTFGAGSRLTVL.

V is TRBV28 and J is TRBJ1-5, with 9 bases lining up with TRBD1. Germline V gene data show CDR1 as MDHEN and CDR2 as SYDVKM. The trim removed 2 bases at V and 6 bases at J, leaving 5 bases unmatched. This CDR3 has 15 residues. CDR3 sequence (DNA): TGTGCCAGCAGTTTAGCCGGGACAGGGATTCAGCCCCAGCATTTT. Its translation is CASSLAGTGIQPQHF.

The V and J genes are TRBV29-1 and TRBJ1-1; no clear D gene. V dropped 4 bases and J dropped 0 bases, with 12 bases sitting between them. Germline V lookup: CDR1 SQVTM, CDR2 ANQGSEA. The CDR3 sequence is 14 residues long. The CDR3 loop reads CSVGERALNTEAFF. In DNA form, the CDR3 reads TGCAGCGTTGGGGAGCGGGCCCTGAACACTGAAGCTTTCTTT.

The CDR3 is CASSHNTGELFF. The CDR3 bases are TGTGCCAGCAGCCATAACACCGGGGAGCTGTTTTTT. The V and J genes are TRBV7-9 and TRBJ2-2; D call uncertain. The ends were cut back, 5 bases at V and 2 bases at J, with 3 bases in the middle. Germline V gives CDR1 SEHNR, CDR2 FQNEAQ (reference sequence). CDR3 length: 12 amino acids.

This rearrangement joins TRBV4-1 to TRBJ1-2, with 11 bases aligning to TRBD1. CDR3 size: 17 residues. Germline loops: CDR1 MGHRA, CDR2 YSYEKL. V lost 1 base, J lost 7 bases, and 11 bases stayed unmatched. The CDR3 loop reads CASSQGDHSDRGLGYTF. CDR3 nucleotide sequence: TGCGCCAGCAGCCAAGGGGATCATTCGGACAGGGGGCTTGGCTACACCTTC.

For this clone: Other nucleotide sequences from this sample produce the same CDR3. V and J are TRBV11-3 and TRBJ2-7, with a possible D match to TRBD2 (6 bases). CDR3 length: 13 residues. CDR1 and CDR2 from the germline V gene are SGHNT and YENEEA. Trimming took off 3 bases at V and 2 bases at J, with 8 bases between the two ends. CDR3 sequence: CASSFGGAYEQYF. In DNA form, the CDR3 reads TGTGCCAGCAGCTTCGGGGGAGCCTACGAGCAGTACTTC.

The genes are TRBV7-2 and TRBJ2-2; TRBD1 might be the D (5 bases). The CDR3 is made up of 13 amino acids. V was pared by 4 bases and J by 7 bases, with 10 bases between. Germline-derived CDR1 and CDR2 are SGHTA and FQGNSA. The CDR3 nucleotides read TGTGCCAGCAGCTCCTTCAGGGTCGGGGAGCTGTTTTTT. This sequence encodes CASSSFRVGELFF.

This chain links TRBV7-3 with TRBJ2-1, with D perhaps TRBD1 (6 bases). Per germline, CDR1 SGHTA and CDR2 FQGTGA. CDR3 size: 15 residues. Between the trimmed V and J ends, which lost 2 bases and 5 bases, there was a span of 13 bases. The CDR3: CASSLAWTDHNEQFF. In DNA form, the CDR3 reads TGTGCCAGCAGCTTAGCTTGGACAGACCACAATGAGCAGTTCTTC.

The rearrangement uses TRBV3-1 (or the pseudogene TRBV3-2) and TRBJ2-2; a possible D gene is TRBD2 (7 bases). This CDR3 contains 16 residues. Germline CDR1 LGHDT, CDR2 YNNKEL (reference sequence). V dropped 3 bases and J dropped 4 bases, with 15 bases sitting between them. CDR3: CASSHPRGAGTGELFF. In DNA, the CDR3 is TGTGCCAGCAGCCACCCTCGGGGGGCGGGCACCGGGGAGCTGTTTTTT.

The V gene is TRBV9, the J gene TRBJ1-2, with 9 bases that match TRBD1. Trimming took 3 bases from V and 0 from J; bases not matched to a gene: 9. Germline CDR1 and CDR2: SGDLS and YYNGEE. The CDR3 runs to 17 residues. The CDR3 coding sequence is TGTGCCAGCAGCGATGGTCGGACAGGGGCTACTAACTATGGCTACACCTTC. Translation gives CASSDGRTGATNYGYTF.

J is TRBJ2-1 and V is TRBV9; 9 nucleotides match TRBD2. This CDR3 contains 14 residues. Germline V lookup: CDR1 SGDLS, CDR2 YYNGEE. V lost 10 bases and J lost 4; bases outside the gene matches: 9. CDR3 sequence: CASAGGAGYNEQFF. CDR3 sequence (DNA): TGTGCCTCTGCGGGGGGGGCAGGATACAATGAGCAGTTCTTC.

The chain couples TRBV7-9 to TRBJ2-2, with D possibly being TRBD1 (5 bases). In germline, CDR1 is SEHNR, CDR2 FQNEAQ (reference sequence). V lost 2 bases, J lost 6 bases, and 7 bases lay in between. The CDR3 contains 13 residues. CDR3 DNA sequence: TGTGCCAGCAGCTTATTGGGGCCCGGGGAGCTGTTTTTT. This codes for CASSLLGPGELFF.

V is TRBV3-1 (or the pseudogene TRBV3-2) and J is TRBJ1-5; D call uncertain. This CDR3 spans 14 amino acids. Germline V gene lookup returns CDR1 LGHDT and CDR2 YNNKEL (reference sequence). Between the trimmed V and J ends, which lost 0 bases and 3 bases, there was a span of 6 bases. This CDR3 is CASSQDLYNQPQHF. The CDR3 DNA sequence: TGTGCCAGCAGCCAAGACCTGTACAATCAGCCCCAGCATTTT.

The chain employs TRBV20-1 and TRBJ2-1; no clear D gene. CDR3 size: 9 residues. Germline CDR1 DFQATT, CDR2 SNEGSKA (reference sequence). V was trimmed by 3 bases and J by 12 bases, leaving 6 bases between them. CDR3 loop: CSARYRQFF. CDR3 nucleotides: TGCAGTGCTAGGTATCGGCAGTTCTTC.

The genes are TRBV9 and TRBJ1-3, with D perhaps TRBD1 (5 bases). The CDR3 loop spans 16 amino acids. Germline V gives CDR1 SGDLS, CDR2 YYNGEE. Trimming took off 4 bases at V and 3 bases at J, with 17 bases between the two ends. CDR3 residues: CASSPPGGRGGNTIYF. In DNA form, the CDR3 reads TGTGCCAGCAGCCCCCCTGGGGGGAGAGGTGGAAACACCATATATTTT.

This chain connects TRBV7-8 to TRBJ1-6; the match to TRBD1 covers 8 bases. From germline, CDR1 is SGHVS and CDR2 FQNEAQ. V shed 2 bases, J shed 9 bases, and the junction held 3 bases outside the gene matches. The CDR3 contains 14 residues. In nucleotides, the CDR3 is TGTGCCAGCAGCTTAAAAACAGGGGGTTCACCCCTCCACTTT. Translating it yields CASSLKTGGSPLHF.

The chain has TRBV4-3 and TRBJ2-5, with TRBD1 as a possible D gene (5 bases). Germline CDR1 LGHNA, CDR2 YSLEER. V was trimmed by 3 bases and J by 2 bases, leaving 13 bases between them. There are 15 residues in the CDR3. As DNA, the CDR3 is TGCGCCAGCAGCCAGGCCGTGGGGCTTCAAGAGACCCAGTACTTC. This sequence encodes CASSQAVGLQETQYF.